This TCR beta chain was sequenced for a study of OX40 agonist ivuxolimab in advanced cancers. Notes on the research overall: Ivuxolimab was an agonistic, fully human IgG2 monoclonal antibody directed against OX40 (CD134), a costimulatory receptor. Intravenous ivuxolimab was administered to patients every 2 weeks at six dose levels: 0.01, 0.1, 0.3, 1.5, 3 and 10 mg/kg. Of the 50 to 55 dose-escalation patients, hepatocellular carcinoma was present in about 20, melanoma in approximately 15, renal cell carcinoma in 9 and head and neck cancer in 9. In the dose-escalation cohort, 70% to 85% of patients were male, and the mean age was approximately 60 years, with a range of about 23 to 85. Patients were allowed to have had prior anti-PD-1, anti-PD-L1 or anti-CTLA-4 therapy, and around 37% of the dose-escalation patients had previously received checkpoint inhibitors. Three dose-escalation patients achieved partial responses, one with hepatocellular carcinoma and two with cutaneous melanoma. The point of sequencing TCRbeta in the periphery was to test whether ivuxolimab changed TCR sequence diversity and drove clonal T-cell expansion. The monotherapy dose-escalation portion (N of about 52 patients) of the phase I ivuxolimab trial is reported in the paper. What the study reported, not specific to this receptor: In the 0.1-3.0 mg/kg groups, partial responders were among the patients with the lowest normalized peripheral clonal expansion, particularly in CD8+ T cells. Low levels of normalized T-cell clonal expansion were also seen in some patients who did not respond. At doses from 0.1 to 3.0 mg/kg, clonal expansion was seen in both CD4+ and CD8+ blood T cells between baseline and week 6. After ivuxolimab, expanded clones were on average more numerous among CD8+ T cells than among CD4+ T cells. The antigen specificity of the clonally expanded peripheral T cells was not determined.

In the germline V gene (reference sequence), CDR1 corresponds to SGHKS and CDR2 to YYEKEE. V is reduced by 0 bases and J by 5 bases, leaving a spacing of 14 bases between them. The CDR3 holds 15 amino acids from the cysteine to the phenylalanine. The kept DNA is CDR3 alone, 45 bases in frame from the first base. Patients with a history of autoimmune disease or receiving systemic immunosuppression were excluded from the trial. Peripheral blood for TCR sequencing was collected from all dose cohorts at baseline, on cycle 4 day 1, and on cycle 7 day 1. Samples were obtained from an open-label, multicenter, first-in-human phase I dose-escalation trial of ivuxolimab. Adults with locally advanced or metastatic head and neck squamous cell, hepatocellular, melanoma or renal cell carcinoma were enrolled in the trial. Before TCR sequencing, CD4+ and CD8+ T cells were separately sorted from peripheral blood.

A remark on this clone: It has no known antigen specificity. Within one base of it there is no much larger clone, and no base qualities were kept.

For sequencing of the TCRbeta CDR3 region, genomic DNA was extracted from the sorted cells. The immunoSEQ Assay was used to sequence the TCRbeta CDR3 regions. TCRdb obtained this table from immuneACCESS and retained in-frame rearrangements with V and J assigned. These tables miss some clones; where compared with another copy, unresolved V genes account for less than half of the shortfall, and the remainder is unexplained. The sample has 60,000 to 100,000 clones on record, 80% to 95% of them singletons. The ten largest clones take up 0.53% of the sample. The V gene is TRBV5-5 and the J gene is TRBJ1-2; matching of 6 bases hints at TRBD1 as the D gene. This TCR came from an adult with an advanced solid tumor such as melanoma, head and neck, liver or kidney cancer. The sequenced sample was CD4+ or CD8+ T cells sorted from blood, obtained in a trial of the OX40 agonist ivuxolimab. The sequenced DNA is TGTGCCAGCAGCTTGGCTTTAGGACAGCAATATGGCTACACCTTC. This gives the protein CASSLALGQQYGYTF. Reference TRBV5-5 and TRBJ1-2 genes cover what lies past the CDR3, so the full variable domain is DAGVTQSPTHLIKTRGQQVTLRCSPISGHKSVSWYQQVLGQGPQFIFQYYEKEERGRGNFPDRFSARQFPNYSSELNVNALLLGDSALYLCASSLALGQQYGYTFGSGTRLTVV.